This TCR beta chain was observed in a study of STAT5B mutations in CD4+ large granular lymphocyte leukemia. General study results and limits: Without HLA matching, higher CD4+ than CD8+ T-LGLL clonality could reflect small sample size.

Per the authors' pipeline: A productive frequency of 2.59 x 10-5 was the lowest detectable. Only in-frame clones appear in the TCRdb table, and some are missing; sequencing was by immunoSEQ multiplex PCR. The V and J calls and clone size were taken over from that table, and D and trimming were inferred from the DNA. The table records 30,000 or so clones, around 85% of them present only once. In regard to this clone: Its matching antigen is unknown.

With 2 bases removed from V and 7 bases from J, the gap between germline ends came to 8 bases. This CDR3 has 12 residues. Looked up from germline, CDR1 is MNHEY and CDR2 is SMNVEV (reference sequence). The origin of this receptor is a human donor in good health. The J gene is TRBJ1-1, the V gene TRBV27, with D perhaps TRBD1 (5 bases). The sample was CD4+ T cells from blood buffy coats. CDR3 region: CASSLRGGEAFF. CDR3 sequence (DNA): TGTGCCAGCAGTTTACGGGGCGGTGAAGCTTTCTTT.